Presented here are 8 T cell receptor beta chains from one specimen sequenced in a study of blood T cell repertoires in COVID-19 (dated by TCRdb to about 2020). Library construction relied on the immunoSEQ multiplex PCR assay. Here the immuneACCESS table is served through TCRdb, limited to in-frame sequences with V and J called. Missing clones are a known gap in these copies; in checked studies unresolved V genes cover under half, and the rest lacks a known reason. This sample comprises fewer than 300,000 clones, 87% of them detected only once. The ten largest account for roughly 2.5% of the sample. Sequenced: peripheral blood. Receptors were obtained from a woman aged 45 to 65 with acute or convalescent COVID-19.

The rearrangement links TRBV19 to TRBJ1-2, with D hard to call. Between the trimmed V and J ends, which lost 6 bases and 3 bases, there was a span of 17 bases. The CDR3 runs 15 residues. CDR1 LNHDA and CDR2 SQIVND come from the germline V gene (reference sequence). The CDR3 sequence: CASSLQSSGDYGYTF. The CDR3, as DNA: TGTGCCAGTAGCCTACAGAGCTCGGGAGACTATGGCTACACCTTC.

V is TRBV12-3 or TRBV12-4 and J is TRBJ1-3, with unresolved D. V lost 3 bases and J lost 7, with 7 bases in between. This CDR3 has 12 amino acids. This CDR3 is CASSFSTNTIYF. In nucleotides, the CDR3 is TGTGCCAGCAGTTTTAGCACTAACACCATATATTTT.

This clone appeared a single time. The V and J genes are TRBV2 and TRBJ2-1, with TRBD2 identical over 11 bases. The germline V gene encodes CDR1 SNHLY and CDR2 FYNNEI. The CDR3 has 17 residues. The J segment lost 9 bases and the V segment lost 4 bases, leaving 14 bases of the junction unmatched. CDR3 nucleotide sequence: TGTGCCAGCAGTGCCCCCACGGGACTAGCGGCGGAGGGTGAGCAGTTCTTC. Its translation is CASSAPTGLAAEGEQFF.

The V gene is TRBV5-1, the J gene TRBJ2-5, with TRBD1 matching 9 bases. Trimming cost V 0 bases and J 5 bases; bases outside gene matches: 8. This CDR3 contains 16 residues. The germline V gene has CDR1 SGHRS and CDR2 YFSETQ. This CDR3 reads CASSLGGTGQGETQYF. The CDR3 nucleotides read TGCGCCAGCAGCTTGGGAGGGACAGGGCAAGGGGAGACCCAGTACTTC.

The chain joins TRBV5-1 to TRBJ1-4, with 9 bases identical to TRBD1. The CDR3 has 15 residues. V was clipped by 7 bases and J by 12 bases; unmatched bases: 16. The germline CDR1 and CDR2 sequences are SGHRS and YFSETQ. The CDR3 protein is CASPPGQGIGVELFF. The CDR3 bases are TGCGCCAGCCCACCCGGACAGGGGATCGGTGTTGAACTGTTTTTT.

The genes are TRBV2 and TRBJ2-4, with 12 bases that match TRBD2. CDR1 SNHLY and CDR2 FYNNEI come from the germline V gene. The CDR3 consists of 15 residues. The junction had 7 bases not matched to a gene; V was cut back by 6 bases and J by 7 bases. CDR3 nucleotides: TGTGCCAGCAGGCCACTAGCGGGAGGTGTCAACATTCAGTACTTC. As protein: CASRPLAGGVNIQYF.

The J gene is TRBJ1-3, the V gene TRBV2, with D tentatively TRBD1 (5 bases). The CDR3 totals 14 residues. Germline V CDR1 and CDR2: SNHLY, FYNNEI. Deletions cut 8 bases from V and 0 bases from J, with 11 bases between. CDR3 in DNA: TGTGCCAGCTCTAGGGGCCTCTCTGGAAACACCATATATTTT. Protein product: CASSRGLSGNTIYF.

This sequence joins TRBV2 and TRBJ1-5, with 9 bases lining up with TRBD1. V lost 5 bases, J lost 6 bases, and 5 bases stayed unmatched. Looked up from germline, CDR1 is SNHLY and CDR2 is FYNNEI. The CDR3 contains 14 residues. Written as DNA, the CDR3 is TGTGCCAGCAGTACAGGGGGCGGCAGTCAGCCCCAGCATTTT. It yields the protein CASSTGGGSQPQHF.